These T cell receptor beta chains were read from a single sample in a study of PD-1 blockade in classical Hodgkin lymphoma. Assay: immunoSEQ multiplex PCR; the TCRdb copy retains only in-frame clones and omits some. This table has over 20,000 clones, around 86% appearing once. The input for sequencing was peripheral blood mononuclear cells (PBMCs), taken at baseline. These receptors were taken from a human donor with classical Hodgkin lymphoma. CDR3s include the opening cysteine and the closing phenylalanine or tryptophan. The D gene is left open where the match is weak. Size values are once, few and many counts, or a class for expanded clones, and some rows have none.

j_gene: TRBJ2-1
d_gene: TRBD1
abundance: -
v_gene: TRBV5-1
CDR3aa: CASSYGQGSYNEQFF
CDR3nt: TGCGCCAGCAGCTACGGACAGGGGTCCTACAATGAGCAGTTCTTC

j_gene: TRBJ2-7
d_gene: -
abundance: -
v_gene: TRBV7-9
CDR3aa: CASSPDRNVYEQYF
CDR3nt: TGTGCCAGCAGCCCCGACAGGAACGTCTACGAGCAGTACTTC

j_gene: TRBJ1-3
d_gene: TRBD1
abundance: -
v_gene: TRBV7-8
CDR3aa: CASSLLQGERNTIYF
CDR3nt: TGTGCCAGCAGCTTATTACAGGGGGAAAGAAACACCATATATTTT

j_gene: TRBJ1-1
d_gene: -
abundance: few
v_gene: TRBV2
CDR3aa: CASSRQVNTEAFF
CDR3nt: TGTGCCAGCAGCCGACAGGTAAACACTGAAGCTTTCTTT

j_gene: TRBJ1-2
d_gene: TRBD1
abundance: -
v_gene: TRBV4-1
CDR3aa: CASSRMGTANYGYTF
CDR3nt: TGCGCCAGCAGCCGAATGGGGACAGCTAACTATGGCTACACCTTC

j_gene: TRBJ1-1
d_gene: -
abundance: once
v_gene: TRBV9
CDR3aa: CASSASGVMNTEAFF
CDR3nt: TGTGCCAGCAGCGCCTCCGGGGTTATGAACACTGAAGCTTTCTTT

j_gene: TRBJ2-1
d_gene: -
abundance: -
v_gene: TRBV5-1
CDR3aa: CASSLDGSYNEQFF
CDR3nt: TGCGCCAGCAGCCTGGATGGTTCCTACAATGAGCAGTTCTTC

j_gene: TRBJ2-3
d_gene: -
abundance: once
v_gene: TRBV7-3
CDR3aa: CASSPLSGADTQYF
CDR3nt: TGTGCCAGCAGCCCCCTTTCTGGAGCAGATACGCAGTATTTT

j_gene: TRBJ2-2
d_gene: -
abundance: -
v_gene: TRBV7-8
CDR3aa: CASSLVQSYTGELFF
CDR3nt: TGTGCCAGCAGCTTAGTACAGAGCTACACCGGGGAGCTGTTTTTT

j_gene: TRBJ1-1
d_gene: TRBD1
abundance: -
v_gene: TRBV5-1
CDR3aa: CASSLEAGGGTEAFF
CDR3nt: TGCGCCAGCAGCTTGGAGGCAGGGGGAGGCACTGAAGCTTTCTTT

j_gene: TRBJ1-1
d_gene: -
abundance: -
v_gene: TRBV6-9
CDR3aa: CASRRRDGTEAFF
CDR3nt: TGTGCCAGCAGGAGAAGGGATGGTACTGAAGCTTTCTTT

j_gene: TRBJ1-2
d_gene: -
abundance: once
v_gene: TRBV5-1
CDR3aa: CASTPGNGYTF
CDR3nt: TGCGCCAGCACCCCAGGGAATGGCTACACCTTC

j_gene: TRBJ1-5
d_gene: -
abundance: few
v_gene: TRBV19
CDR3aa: CASSIWQGGNQPQHF
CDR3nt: TGTGCCAGTAGTATCTGGCAGGGCGGCAATCAGCCCCAGCATTTT

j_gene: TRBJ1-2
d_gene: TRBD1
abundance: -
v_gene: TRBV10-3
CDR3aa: CAITRDSGSQLYGYTF
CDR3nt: TGTGCCATCACCCGGGACAGTGGCTCACAACTCTATGGCTACACCTTC

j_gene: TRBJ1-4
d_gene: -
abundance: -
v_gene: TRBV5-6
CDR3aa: CASSLGHANEKLFF
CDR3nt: TGTGCCAGCAGCTTGGGACACGCTAATGAAAAACTGTTTTTT

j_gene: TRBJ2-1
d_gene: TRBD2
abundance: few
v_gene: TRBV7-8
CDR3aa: CASSSRGLAGGYNEQFF
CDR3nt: TGTGCCAGCAGCTCTAGGGGACTAGCGGGGGGCTACAATGAGCAGTTCTTC

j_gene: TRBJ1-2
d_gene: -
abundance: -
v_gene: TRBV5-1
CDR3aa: CASSLDREIGGTF
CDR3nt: TGCGCCAGCAGCTTGGACAGGGAAATTGGGGGCACCTTC

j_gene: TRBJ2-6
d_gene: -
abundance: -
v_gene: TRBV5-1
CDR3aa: CASSSAAGANVLTF
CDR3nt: TGCGCCAGCAGCTCCGCAGCCGGGGCCAACGTCCTGACTTTC

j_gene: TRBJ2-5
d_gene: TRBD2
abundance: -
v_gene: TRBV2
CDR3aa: CASSPGTSGGAETQYF
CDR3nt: TGTGCCAGCAGTCCCGGGACTAGCGGGGGGGCGGAGACCCAGTACTTC

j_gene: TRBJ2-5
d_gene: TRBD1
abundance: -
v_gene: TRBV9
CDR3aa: CASSERQGVQETQYF
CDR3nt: TGTGCCAGCAGCGAAAGACAGGGGGTCCAAGAGACCCAGTACTTC

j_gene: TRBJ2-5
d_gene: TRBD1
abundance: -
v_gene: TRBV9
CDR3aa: CASTPRGTGGKETQYF
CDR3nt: TGTGCCAGCACCCCAAGGGGGACAGGGGGAAAAGAGACCCAGTACTTC

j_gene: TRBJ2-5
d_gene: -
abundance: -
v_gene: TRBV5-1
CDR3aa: CASSGAALRQETQYF
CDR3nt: TGCGCCAGCAGCGGGGCTGCCCTCCGCCAAGAGACCCAGTACTTC

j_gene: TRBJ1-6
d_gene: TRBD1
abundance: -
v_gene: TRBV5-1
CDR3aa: CASSLAGTGDSPLHF
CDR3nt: TGCGCCAGCAGCTTGGCCGGGACAGGCGATTCACCCCTCCACTTT

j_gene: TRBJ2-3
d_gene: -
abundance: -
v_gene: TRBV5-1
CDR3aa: CASSLVGGATDTQYF
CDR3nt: TGCGCCAGCAGCTTGGTCGGGGGAGCCACAGATACGCAGTATTTT

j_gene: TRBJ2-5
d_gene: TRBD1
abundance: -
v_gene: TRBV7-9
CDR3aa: CASSLRRSDRLQETQYF
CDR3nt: TGTGCCAGCAGCTTACGTAGATCGGACAGGCTACAAGAGACCCAGTACTTC

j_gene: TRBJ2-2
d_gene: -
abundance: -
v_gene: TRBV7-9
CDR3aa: CASSLEGTGELFF
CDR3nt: TGTGCCAGCAGCTTAGAGGGAACCGGGGAGCTGTTTTTT

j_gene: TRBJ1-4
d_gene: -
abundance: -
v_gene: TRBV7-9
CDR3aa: CASSLTGAPINEKLFF
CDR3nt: TGTGCCAGCAGCTTAACGGGGGCACCAATTAATGAAAAACTGTTTTTT

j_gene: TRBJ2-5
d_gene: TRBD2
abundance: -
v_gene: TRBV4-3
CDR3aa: CASSQDPGGQETQYF
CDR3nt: TGCGCCAGCAGCCAAGATCCGGGGGGGCAAGAGACCCAGTACTTC

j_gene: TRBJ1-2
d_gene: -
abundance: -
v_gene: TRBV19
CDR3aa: CASSITGQKNYGYTF
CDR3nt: TGTGCCAGTAGTATAACAGGACAGAAGAACTATGGCTACACCTTC

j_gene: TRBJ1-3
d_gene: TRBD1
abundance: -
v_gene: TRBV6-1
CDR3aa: CASSGGTASGNTIYF
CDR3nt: TGTGCCAGCAGTGGCGGGACAGCCTCTGGAAACACCATATATTTT

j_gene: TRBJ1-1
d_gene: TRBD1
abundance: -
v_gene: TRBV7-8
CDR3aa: CASSMTGGKVAFF
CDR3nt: TGTGCCAGCAGCATGACAGGGGGCAAAGTAGCTTTCTTT

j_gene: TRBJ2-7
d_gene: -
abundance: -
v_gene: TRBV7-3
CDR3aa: CASSLSGDSGAYEQYF
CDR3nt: TGTGCCAGCAGCTTATCGGGGGATAGCGGTGCCTACGAGCAGTACTTC

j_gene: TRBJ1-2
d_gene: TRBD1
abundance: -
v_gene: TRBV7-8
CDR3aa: CASSSGQGGGYTF
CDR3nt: TGTGCCAGCAGCTCGGGACAGGGTGGCGGCTACACCTTC

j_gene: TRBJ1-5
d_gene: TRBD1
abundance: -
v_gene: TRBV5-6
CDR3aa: CASSSGTASPSRQPQHF
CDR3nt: TGTGCCAGCAGCTCCGGGACAGCCTCCCCCTCGCGTCAGCCCCAGCATTTT

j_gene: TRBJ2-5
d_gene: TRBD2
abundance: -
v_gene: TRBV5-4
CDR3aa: CASSLGGGAQTQYF
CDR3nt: TGTGCCAGCAGCTTGGGCGGGGGGGCCCAGACCCAGTACTTC

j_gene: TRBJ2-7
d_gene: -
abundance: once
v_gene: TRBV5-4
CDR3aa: CASSPKQLGEQYF
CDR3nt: TGTGCCAGCAGCCCTAAACAGCTCGGCGAGCAGTACTTC

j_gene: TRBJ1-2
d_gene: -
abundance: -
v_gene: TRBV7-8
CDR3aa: CASRLDGGNYGYTF
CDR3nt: TGTGCCAGCAGATTAGACGGGGGAAACTATGGCTACACCTTC

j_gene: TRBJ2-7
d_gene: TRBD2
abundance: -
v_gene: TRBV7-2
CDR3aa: CASSSLSGEYGEQYF
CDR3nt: TGTGCCAGCAGCTCCCTTAGCGGGGAATATGGCGAGCAGTACTTC

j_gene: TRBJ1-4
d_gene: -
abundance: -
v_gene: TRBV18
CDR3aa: CASSPITGSGEKLFF
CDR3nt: TGTGCCAGCTCACCAATCACAGGGTCGGGCGAAAAACTGTTTTTT

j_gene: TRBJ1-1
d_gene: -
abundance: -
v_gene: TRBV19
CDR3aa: CASSNPSGLTEAFF
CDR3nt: TGTGCCAGTAGTAATCCGTCAGGGCTCACTGAAGCTTTCTTT

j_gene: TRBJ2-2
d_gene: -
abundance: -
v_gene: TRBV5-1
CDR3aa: CASSLVGSGNTGELFF
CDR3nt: TGCGCCAGCAGCTTGGTTGGTTCAGGGAACACCGGGGAGCTGTTTTTT

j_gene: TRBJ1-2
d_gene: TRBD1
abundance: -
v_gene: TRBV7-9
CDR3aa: CASSPGQGSFGYTF
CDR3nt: TGTGCCAGCAGCCCAGGACAGGGTAGTTTCGGCTACACCTTC

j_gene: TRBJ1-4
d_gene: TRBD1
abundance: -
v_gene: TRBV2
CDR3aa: CASGQGRTNEKLFF
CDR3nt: TGTGCCAGCGGACAGGGGAGAACTAATGAAAAACTGTTTTTT

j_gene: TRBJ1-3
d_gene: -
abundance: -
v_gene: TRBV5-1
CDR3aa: CASREGGNTIYF
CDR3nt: TGCGCCAGCAGAGAGGGGGGAAACACCATATATTTT

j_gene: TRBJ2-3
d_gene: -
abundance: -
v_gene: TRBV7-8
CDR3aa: CASSPSVGNTDTQYF
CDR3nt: TGTGCCAGCAGCCCCAGCGTGGGGAACACAGATACGCAGTATTTT

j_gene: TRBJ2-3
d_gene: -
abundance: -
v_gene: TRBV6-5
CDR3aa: CASRLPGTDTQYF
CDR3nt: TGTGCCAGTAGACTTCCGGGCACAGATACGCAGTATTTT

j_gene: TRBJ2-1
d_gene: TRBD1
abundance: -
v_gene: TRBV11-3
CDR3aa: CASSLESGQGALGEQFF
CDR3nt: TGTGCCAGCAGCCTAGAATCGGGGCAGGGGGCGTTAGGCGAGCAGTTCTTC

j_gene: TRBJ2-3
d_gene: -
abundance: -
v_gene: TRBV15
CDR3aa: CATSRVKGGRSSDTQYF
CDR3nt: TGTGCCACCAGCAGAGTAAAGGGGGGGCGTTCCTCTGATACGCAGTATTTT

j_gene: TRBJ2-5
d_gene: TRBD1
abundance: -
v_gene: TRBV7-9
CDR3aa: CASSYRTGVQETQYF
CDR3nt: TGTGCCAGCAGCTATCGAACAGGGGTTCAAGAGACCCAGTACTTC

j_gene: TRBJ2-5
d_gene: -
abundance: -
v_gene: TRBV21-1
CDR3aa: CASSKAPKQGPQETQYF
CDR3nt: TGTGCCAGCAGCAAAGCGCCGAAACAGGGCCCTCAAGAGACCCAGTACTTC

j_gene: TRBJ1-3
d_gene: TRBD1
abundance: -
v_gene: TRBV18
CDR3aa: CASSPGQSSGNTIYF
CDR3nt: TGTGCCAGCTCACCGGGACAGAGCTCTGGAAACACCATATATTTT

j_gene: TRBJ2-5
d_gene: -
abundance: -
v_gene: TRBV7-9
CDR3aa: CASSLDRLFQETQYF
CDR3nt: TGTGCCAGCAGCTTAGACCGACTATTTCAAGAGACCCAGTACTTC

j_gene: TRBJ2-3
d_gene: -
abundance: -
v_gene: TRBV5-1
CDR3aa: CASSLGGPDTQYF
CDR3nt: TGCGCCAGCAGCCTAGGAGGTCCAGATACGCAGTATTTT

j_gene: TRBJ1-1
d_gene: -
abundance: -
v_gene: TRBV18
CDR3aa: CASSSTERVTEAFF
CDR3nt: TGTGCCAGCTCGTCGACAGAGAGGGTCACTGAAGCTTTCTTT